This T cell receptor (beta chain) was documented in a study of T cells in localized non-small cell lung cancer. Sequencing used immunoSEQ multiplex PCR; TCRdb keeps in-frame clones, though not all of them. The data hold 50,000 to 60,000 clones, with roughly 80% observed a single time. About this clone: What it binds is not known.

The V gene end was trimmed by 4 bases and the J gene end by 7 bases; junction bases not matched to a gene: 5. Per the germline V gene, CDR1 is SGHAT and CDR2 is FQNNGV. The CDR3 sequence is 16 residues long. Study findings and constraints: Adjacent lung tissue had a median 57 of the top 100 clones found in the tumor. Blood T cell density predicted longer survival; adjacent-lung clonality, shorter. T cell clonality was highest in uninvolved adjacent lung, above tumor.

This chain links TRBV11-2 with TRBJ1-6, with TRBD1 matching over 12 bases. This receptor was obtained from a woman aged 35-75 years with stage II lung adenocarcinoma. Source: PBMCs, taken before any cancer treatment. CDR3 in amino acids: CASSSGQGARNSPLHF. DNA for the CDR3: TGTGCCAGCAGCTCGGGACAGGGGGCGCGAAATTCACCCCTCCACTTT.